The 18 T cell receptor beta chains in this list originate from one sample, sequenced in a study of cytomegalovirus exposure and HLA in healthy donors. Use of 60 Vbeta and 13 Jbeta primers characterized the PCR. Generated by immunoSEQ multiplex PCR, the TCRdb table keeps only in-frame clones and is missing some. The table lists approximately 170,000 clones, 80% to 90% of them singletons, with about 2.7% in the top ten. Sequenced material: PBMCs. The receptor set was obtained from a man younger than 40 in good health and CMV-seropositive.

This chain uses TRBV20-1 with TRBJ2-1; D is uncertain. This CDR3 region has 11 residues. Between the trimmed V and J ends, which lost 5 bases and 8 bases, there was a span of 10 bases. Looked up from germline, CDR1 is DFQATT and CDR2 is SNEGSKA (reference sequence). The CDR3 DNA reads as TGCAGTGCTTCAGGAATCGATGAGCAGTTCTTC. Its protein product is CSASGIDEQFF.

The rearrangement uses TRBV13 and TRBJ2-7; a possible D gene is TRBD2 (6 bases). This CDR3 is 15 amino acids long. V gave up 3 bases and J gave up 1 base, with 13 bases separating them. CDR1 PRHDT and CDR2 FYEKMQ come from the germline V gene (reference sequence). CDR3 region: CASSFGRGASYEQYF. CDR3 bases: TGTGCCAGCAGCTTTGGGCGGGGCGCGTCCTACGAGCAGTACTTC. Complete variable domain (other parts from reference TRBV13 and TRBJ2-7): AAGVIQSPRHLIKEKRETATLKCYPIPRHDTVYWYQQGPGQDPQFLISFYEKMQSDKGSIPDRFSAQQFSDYHSELNMSSLELGDSALYFCASSFGRGASYEQYFGPGTRLTVT.

The V gene is TRBV6-5, the J gene TRBJ1-6, with D maybe TRBD1 (6 bases). The CDR3 sequence is 15 residues long. Germline CDR1 MNHEY, CDR2 SVGAGI. Trimming shortened V by 5 bases and J by 10 bases, and 18 bases separated the two germline ends. Here the CDR3 DNA reads TGTGCCAGCAGTCTCCAGGGGCGCGGGAGCTCACCCCTCCACTTT. Translating gives CASSLQGRGSSPLHF.

The chain carries TRBV6-1 and TRBJ2-7, with D possibly matching TRBD1 (5 bases). The CDR3 contains 17 residues. Trimming pared 2 bases from V and 3 bases from J, leaving 20 bases between. Germline CDR1 MNHNS, CDR2 SASEGT. CDR3 DNA sequence: TGTGCCAGCAGTGAACTCTTGGGGCAGATTCTATTCTACGAGCAGTACGTC. Amino acids: CASSELLGQILFYEQYV.

The chain uses TRBV14 and TRBJ1-5, with D perhaps matching TRBD1 (6 bases). Trimming cost V 4 bases and J 9 bases, with 13 bases left between them. CDR3 size: 13 residues. In germline, CDR1 is SGHDN, CDR2 FVKESK. CDR3 amino acids: CASSPLRGGPQHF. DNA for the CDR3: TGTGCCAGCAGCCCCTTACGAGGGGGGCCCCAGCATTTT.

The rearrangement links TRBV4-3 to TRBJ2-7; TRBD2 is a possible D gene (5 bases). The V gene's germline CDR1 is LGHNA and CDR2 YSLEER. CDR3 length: 13 residues. The V end lost 0 bases, the J end lost 4 bases, and 7 bases lay between the germline ends. The chain's CDR3 is CASSQDLAYEQYF. The CDR3 bases are TGCGCCAGCAGCCAAGATCTAGCTTACGAGCAGTACTTC.

V and J are TRBV7-8 and TRBJ1-5, with D perhaps TRBD1 (5 bases). Trimming took 5 bases from V and 2 from J, leaving 13 bases between them. The CDR3 covers 15 residues. Germline loops: CDR1 SGHVS, CDR2 FQNEAQ. The CDR3 DNA is TGTGCCAGCAGCCCTGGGGCGCCGGGCAATCAGCCCCAGCATTTT. This translates into CASSPGAPGNQPQHF.

The V gene is TRBV5-8, the J gene TRBJ2-5, with 14 nucleotides matching TRBD2. Germline-derived CDR1 and CDR2 are SGHTS and YDEGEE. There are 17 residues in the CDR3. The J segment lost 5 bases and the V segment lost 1 base, leaving 7 bases of the junction unmatched. CDR3 bases: TGTGCCAGCAGCTTGTCTACGGGACTAGCGGGAGTGGAGACCCAGTACTTC. Residues: CASSLSTGLAGVETQYF.

The chain links TRBV19 to TRBJ2-1, with 10 positions matching TRBD1. The germline CDR1 and CDR2 sequences are LNHDA and SQIVND (reference sequence). CDR3 length equals 14 residues. With V trimmed by 6 bases and J by 2 bases, 1 base remained unmatched. CDR3 nucleotide sequence: TGTGCCAGTAGCGGGACAGGGGCCTACAATGAGCAGTTCTTC. It translates to CASSGTGAYNEQFF.

V and J are TRBV19 and TRBJ2-2, with TRBD1 identical over 8 bases. V was clipped by 1 base and J by 5 bases; unmatched bases: 6. Germline lookup yields CDR1 LNHDA and CDR2 SQIVND (reference sequence). The CDR3 runs to 16 residues. The CDR3 loop reads CASSIGRTGFTGELFF. CDR3 in DNA: TGTGCCAGTAGTATAGGGAGGACAGGGTTTACCGGGGAGCTGTTTTTT.

The CDR3 nucleotides read TGCAGCGGTACAGGGTCCTATGGCTACACCTTC. The encoded protein is CSGTGSYGYTF. The chain employs TRBV29-1 and TRBJ1-2, with a possible D match to TRBD1 (6 bases). The CDR3 has 11 residues. Germline V gene data show CDR1 as SQVTM and CDR2 as ANQGSEA. Trimming removed 7 bases from V and 4 bases from J, with 10 bases in between.

The chain has TRBV6-4 and TRBJ2-3; 7 nucleotides agree with TRBD1. The CDR3 runs to 15 residues. Germline V gene data show CDR1 as MRHNA and CDR2 as SNTAGT. V lost 3 bases and J lost 3; bases outside the gene matches: 6. The CDR3 DNA sequence: TGTGCCAGCAGTGAAGGAGCAGGGGGTACAGATACGCAGTATTTT. Translated, it gives CASSEGAGGTDTQYF.

This clone appeared once. J is TRBJ1-2 and V is TRBV18, with D uncertain. CDR1 and CDR2 (germline): KGHSH, LQKENI. Trimming removed 3 bases at V and 4 bases at J, with 15 bases between. This CDR3 region has 15 residues. The CDR3 region is CASSPIEGTAYGYTF. The CDR3 coding sequence is TGTGCCAGCTCACCCATAGAGGGTACGGCCTATGGCTACACCTTC.

J is TRBJ2-5 and V is TRBV11-1, with D possibly matching TRBD2 (5 bases). The CDR3 is made up of 13 amino acids. V lost 5 bases to trimming and J lost 9 bases, with 16 bases between them. The germline V gene has CDR1 SGHAT and CDR2 FQDESV (reference sequence). The CDR3: CASSRWVTGAQYF. The CDR3 region has the DNA TGTGCCAGCAGCCGCTGGGTGACCGGGGCCCAGTACTTC.

The CDR3: CASSIFRTYEQYF. The CDR3 DNA reads TGTGCCAGCAGTATTTTTAGGACTTACGAGCAGTACTTC. The J gene is TRBJ2-7, the V gene TRBV7-2; perhaps TRBD2 as D (5 bases). Trimming took 6 bases from V and 4 from J, leaving 13 bases between them. The CDR3 covers 13 residues. Germline CDR1 reads SGHTA; CDR2 reads FQGNSA.

The chain carries TRBV7-2 and TRBJ2-5; 7 bases match TRBD2. TRBJ2-7 matches the DNA end more closely, so the J call is doubtful. CDR1 SGHTA and CDR2 FQGNSA come from the germline V gene. The CDR3 runs 17 residues. As DNA, the CDR3 is TGTGCCAGCAGCTTATCCCCGCCGGCTAGCGGCTCCTACGAGCAGTACTTC. The encoded protein is CASSLSPPASGSYEQYF.

The rearrangement joins TRBV18 to TRBJ2-3; 8 bases line up with TRBD1. The CDR3 consists of 17 residues. Germline CDR1 KGHSH, CDR2 LQKENI. V shed 3 bases and J 0 bases; nucleotides not matched to a gene: 8. The CDR3 here is CASSPDRARISTDTQYF. In nucleotides, the CDR3 is TGTGCCAGCTCACCGGACAGGGCAAGAATTAGCACAGATACGCAGTATTTT.

The chain uses TRBV6-5 and TRBJ1-2; 7 bases are shared with TRBD1. V gave up 5 bases and J gave up 4 bases; unmatched junction bases: 7. This CDR3 spans 14 amino acids. CDR1 MNHEY and CDR2 SVGAGI come from the germline V gene. CDR3 nucleotide sequence: TGTGCCAGCAGTAGACAGGGACGGTCCTATGGCTACACCTTC. This codes for CASSRQGRSYGYTF.